The 6 T cell receptor beta chains presented below share a single source sample, sequenced in a study of T cells in tuberculosis. The data were produced by immunoSEQ multiplex PCR, yet TCRdb's version contains in-frame clones alone and is incomplete. This sample has about 34,000 clones, with roughly 97% found just once. The source material was PBMCs. Source of these receptors: a donor between 10 and 35 years old with latent tuberculosis or without tuberculosis infection.

The J gene is TRBJ1-1, the V gene TRBV18; a possible D gene is TRBD1 (6 bases). V was cut by 1 base and J by 4 bases, with 13 bases left in between. The CDR3 loop spans 15 amino acids. Germline lookup yields CDR1 KGHSH and CDR2 LQKENI. CDR3 bases: TGTGCCAGCTCACCACTGGGGGCTTCGGGCACTGAAGCTTTCTTT. Protein sequence: CASSPLGASGTEAFF.

The chain recombines TRBV6-5 with TRBJ1-2; D is possibly TRBD1 (6 bases). This CDR3 contains 15 residues. Germline V gene data show CDR1 as MNHEY and CDR2 as SVGAGI. V lost 0 bases to trimming and J lost 1 base, with 9 bases between them. The CDR3 sequence is CASSYSTGGNYGYTF. For the CDR3, the DNA is TGTGCCAGCAGTTACTCGACAGGTGGTAACTATGGCTACACCTTC.

With regard to this clone: Germline is not matched at one junction end, which may reflect a read error. The CDR3 is CANSEQGTQTQYF. The DNA of the CDR3 is TGTGCCAACAGTGAACAGGGGACCCAGACCCAGTACTTC. This sequence joins TRBV2 and TRBJ2-5, with TRBD1 identical over 7 bases. Germline-derived CDR1 and CDR2 are SNHLY and FYNNEI. The CDR3 has 13 residues.

This chain uses TRBV5-6 with TRBJ2-1; the D gene is possibly TRBD2 (6 bases). This CDR3 is 14 amino acids long. Germline values: CDR1 SGHDT, CDR2 YYEEEE. With 0 bases removed from V and 5 bases from J, the gap between germline ends came to 9 bases. The CDR3 here is CASSLGGIHNEQFF. As DNA, the CDR3 is TGTGCCAGCAGCTTGGGCGGGATCCACAATGAGCAGTTCTTC.

The rearrangement uses TRBV5-1 and TRBJ2-3, with 9 nucleotides matching TRBD2. The CDR3 is made up of 16 amino acids. Germline loops: CDR1 SGHRS, CDR2 YFSETQ. V lost 4 bases, J lost 5 bases, and 11 bases stayed unmatched. CDR3 protein: CASSQDVAGVVDTQYF. CDR3 nucleotide sequence: TGCGCCAGCAGCCAAGACGTAGCGGGGGTTGTAGATACGCAGTATTTT.

The V call is TRBV4-2, the J call TRBJ2-2; possible D gene TRBD1, 5 bases. CDR1 LGHNA and CDR2 YNFKEQ come from the germline V gene. V lost 0 bases and J 3 bases, leaving 8 bases between the germline ends. The CDR3 covers 15 residues. DNA for the CDR3: TGTGCCAGCAGCCAAGACCCAGGGTACACCGGGGAGCTGTTTTTT. Protein: CASSQDPGYTGELFF.